The following is a T cell receptor (beta chain) sequence with its context. Other DNA sequences within the sample encode an identical CDR3. This record belongs to a study of shared clonotypes between healthy human individuals. V gave up 0 bases and J gave up 0 bases, with 5 bases separating them. The CDR3 contains 14 residues. The germline gives CDR1 SGHRS, CDR2 YFSETQ. The protocol was immunoSEQ multiplex PCR, while the TCRdb copy is restricted to in-frame clones and leaves out a portion. The repertoire holds 2 million to 2.5 million clones, around 95% seen once, with about 0.13% in the top ten. This sequence joins TRBV5-1 and TRBJ2-3; no reliable D call. The sample was naive CD4+ T cells sorted from blood. Noted subset: CD45RA+ positively selected. This TCR was recovered from a man younger than 35 in good health. The CDR3, as DNA: TGCGCCAGCAGCTTGGTTGGTAGCACAGATACGCAGTATTTT. This codes for CASSLVGSTDTQYF. Filled out from reference TRBV5-1 and TRBJ2-3, the complete variable domain reads KAGVTQTPRYLIKTRGQQVTLSCSPISGHRSVSWYQQTPGQGLQFLFEYFSETQRNKGNFPGRFSGRQFSNSRSEMNVSTLELGDSALYLCASSLVGSTDTQYFGPGTRLTVL.